This T cell receptor (beta chain) was obtained from a study of graft-versus-host responses after intestinal transplantation. Comments on this clone: Its matching antigen is unknown.

V trimming: 0 bases; J trimming: 3 bases; junction bases outside the gene matches: 11. Germline CDR1 is SGHVS and CDR2 is FQNEAQ. The CDR3 covers 19 residues. Data came from immunoSEQ multiplex PCR; TCRdb stores just in-frame clones and leaves some out. The sample shows almost 85,000 clones, about nine tenths of them seen only once. This clonotype was sampled from a human donor who received an intestinal transplant. This specimen consisted of unstimulated CD4+ T cells sorted from spleen or lymph node cells, obtained before intestinal transplant. This rearrangement joins TRBV7-8 to TRBJ2-3, with 11 bases fitting TRBD2. The CDR3 reads CASSLARTSGGPGTDTQYF. CDR3 nucleotides: TGTGCCAGCAGCTTAGCCCGAACTAGCGGGGGTCCAGGGACAGATACGCAGTATTTT.